One sample yielded the 29 T cell receptor beta chains listed below, sequenced in a study of blood T cell repertoires in COVID-19. The assay was immunoSEQ multiplex PCR, and TCRdb's table has in-frame clones only and misses some. Of around 30,000 clones listed, 80% to 95% are singletons. Sequenced: peripheral blood. The receptors originated from a man at least 80 years old with acute or convalescent COVID-19.

V and J are TRBV7-6 and TRBJ2-1, with D perhaps TRBD1 (6 bases). CDR3 length: 15 residues. In germline, CDR1 is SGHVS, CDR2 FNYEAQ. V was pared by 1 base and J by 10 bases, with 17 bases between. The CDR3 reads CASSLVFRGTNEQFF. The DNA of the CDR3 is TGTGCCAGCAGCTTAGTGTTCAGGGGAACGAACGAGCAGTTCTTC.

The J gene is TRBJ1-4, the V gene TRBV7-8, with 8 bases matching TRBD1. The V and J ends lost 1 base and 3 bases, in that order; junction bases with no gene match: 7. The CDR3 contains 17 residues. Per germline, CDR1 SGHVS and CDR2 FQNEAQ. The CDR3: CASSLGTGPVANEKLFF. The CDR3 bases are TGTGCCAGCAGCTTAGGGACAGGGCCCGTGGCTAATGAAAAACTGTTTTTT. The full variable domain, rest sourced from reference TRBV7-8 and TRBJ1-4, is GAGVSQSPRYKVAKRGQDVALRCDPISGHVSLFWYQQALGQGPEFLTYFQNEAQLDKSGLPSDRFFAERPEGSVSTLKIQRTQQEDSAVYLCASSLGTGPVANEKLFFGSGTQLSVL.

This sequence joins TRBV15 and TRBJ1-5; TRBD1 agrees at 7 bases. The V and J ends lost 0 bases and 3 bases, in that order; junction bases with no gene match: 8. This CDR3 region has 17 residues. Germline V CDR1 and CDR2: LNHNV, YYDKDF (reference sequence). CDR3 DNA sequence: TGTGCCACCAGCAGAGAACGGGCCGGACAGGACAATCAGCCCCAGCATTTT. This gives the protein CATSRERAGQDNQPQHF. Filled out from reference TRBV15 and TRBJ1-5, the complete variable domain reads DAMVIQNPRYQVTQFGKPVTLSCSQTLNHNVMYWYQQKSSQAPKLLFHYYDKDFNNEADTPDNFQSRRPNTSFCFLDIRSPGLGDTAMYLCATSRERAGQDNQPQHFGDGTRLSIL.

The gene calls are TRBV21-1 and TRBJ1-6. TRBV21-1 is a known pseudogene. The CDR3 extends over 17 amino acids. The CDR3 DNA reads TGTGCCAGCAGCAAATGGGACACCCCGGGGGGTAATTCACCCCTCCACTTT. This translates into CASSKWDTPGGNSPLHF.

This chain connects TRBV5-1 to TRBJ1-3, with 7 positions matching TRBD1. This CDR3 region has 16 residues. Looked up from germline, CDR1 is SGHRS and CDR2 is YFSETQ. V shed 3 bases and J 1 base; nucleotides not matched to a gene: 7. The CDR3 region is CASSWTGTESGNTIYF. CDR3 nucleotide sequence: TGCGCCAGCAGCTGGACCGGGACAGAATCTGGAAACACCATATATTTT.

The rearrangement joins TRBV2 to TRBJ2-3; D gene ambiguous. Germline loops: CDR1 SNHLY, CDR2 FYNNEI. The CDR3 runs 16 residues. V was trimmed by 6 bases and J by 1 base, leaving 17 bases between them. The chain's CDR3 is CASRDNSQSGTDTQYF. CDR3 DNA sequence: TGTGCCAGCAGAGATAATAGCCAGTCGGGCACAGATACGCAGTATTTT. Combining the CDR3 with reference TRBV2 and TRBJ2-3 gives the whole variable domain EPEVTQTPSHQVTQMGQEVILRCVPISNHLYFYWYRQILGQKVEFLVSFYNNEISEKSEIFDDQFSVERPDGSNFTLKIRSTKLEDSAMYFCASRDNSQSGTDTQYFGPGTRLTVL.

The chain couples TRBV6-5 to TRBJ2-5, with 7 bases fitting TRBD2. The germline gives CDR1 MNHEY, CDR2 SVGAGI. The CDR3 has 13 residues. J gave up 3 bases and V 6 bases, and 4 bases lay outside the gene matches. CDR3 in amino acids: CASRGDYEETQYF. CDR3 coding DNA: TGTGCCAGCAGGGGGGACTATGAAGAGACCCAGTACTTC.

This clone was counted only a few times. V and J are TRBV19 and TRBJ2-3; TRBD1 agrees at 9 bases. The CDR3 is 16 residues long. From germline, CDR1 is LNHDA and CDR2 SQIVND (reference sequence). The junction had 5 bases not matched to a gene; V was cut back by 1 base and J by 3 bases. CDR3: CASSIAGTGPTDTQYF. For the CDR3, the DNA is TGTGCCAGTAGTATAGCCGGGACAGGGCCGACAGATACGCAGTATTTT.

The V gene is TRBV19, the J gene TRBJ1-5; possibly TRBD1 for D (5 bases). Trimming took 1 base from V and 2 from J, leaving 21 bases between them. This CDR3 is 19 amino acids long. CDR1 is LNHDA, CDR2 SQIVND, per germline (reference sequence). CDR3 nucleotide sequence: TGTGCCAGTAGTATAGCCCCCTTTGGCAGGGTGCTTCGCAATCAGCCCCAGCATTTT. It translates to CASSIAPFGRVLRNQPQHF.

This clone came up once. V gene TRBV19 combines with J gene TRBJ1-6; D may be TRBD1 (5 bases). The CDR3 loop spans 13 amino acids. The V gene's germline CDR1 is LNHDA and CDR2 SQIVND (reference sequence). V was shortened by 4 bases and J by 14 bases, with 15 bases between the two germline ends. The DNA of the CDR3 is TGTGCCAGTAGTAACGAGGCCCGGGGGACCCTCCACTTT. It yields the protein CASSNEARGTLHF.

The rearrangement uses TRBV6-2 or TRBV6-3 and TRBJ2-3, with a weak D call TRBD2 (7 bases). The CDR3 runs 17 residues. Deletions cut 2 bases from V and 2 bases from J, with 17 bases between. Germline CDR1 is MNHEY and CDR2 is SVGEGT. The CDR3, as DNA: TGTGCCAGCAGTTACAATTCGGGGGGCGAGGACACAGATACGCAGTATTTT. Translation gives CASSYNSGGEDTDTQYF.

The rearrangement uses TRBV5-6 and TRBJ2-5, with 7 bases aligning to TRBD2. CDR1 is SGHDT and CDR2 is YYEEEE in the germline V gene. This CDR3 region has 14 residues. Trimming cost V 1 base and J 1 base; bases outside gene matches: 1. The CDR3 DNA reads TGTGCCAGCAGCTTGAGCGGGGTCCAAGAGACCCAGTACTTC. Translating it yields CASSLSGVQETQYF. The full variable domain, its missing parts supplied by reference TRBV5-6 and TRBJ2-5, is DAGVTQSPTHLIKTRGQQVTLRCSPKSGHDTVSWYQQALGQGPQFIFQYYEEEERQRGNFPDRFSGHQFPNYSSELNVNALLLGDSALYLCASSLSGVQETQYFGPGTRLLVL.

The V call is TRBV9, the J call TRBJ2-1; D is perhaps TRBD2 (5 bases). V was clipped by 1 base and J by 4 bases, with 12 bases between them. This CDR3 spans 15 amino acids. Germline CDR1 reads SGDLS; CDR2 reads YYNGEE. The DNA of the CDR3 is TGTGCCAGCAGCGTATCCGAGGGTTGGTACAATGAGCAGTTCTTC. Its protein product is CASSVSEGWYNEQFF.

The gene calls are TRBV7-9 and TRBJ1-2; D is perhaps TRBD1 (5 bases). V lost 3 bases, J lost 11 bases, and 22 bases lay in between. CDR3 length: 15 amino acids. CDR1 and CDR2 (germline): SEHNR, FQNEAQ (reference sequence). The CDR3 nucleotides are TGTGCCAGCAGCTTGGCCTCCGGGCCCAGGGATGATTACACCTTC. It translates to CASSLASGPRDDYTF.

The genes are TRBV5-1 and TRBJ1-6; TRBD1 agrees at 7 bases. The CDR3 has 16 amino acids. J lost 7 bases, V lost 3 bases, and 10 bases had no gene match. The V gene's germline CDR1 is SGHRS and CDR2 YFSETQ. CDR3 sequence (DNA): TGCGCCAGCAGCTCCAACGCCGGGACAGAAAATTCACCCCTCCACTTT. Protein product: CASSSNAGTENSPLHF.

The chain joins TRBV7-8 to TRBJ2-7, with D perhaps TRBD1 (6 bases). Between the trimmed V and J ends, which lost 1 base and 3 bases, there was a span of 10 bases. The germline gives CDR1 SGHVS, CDR2 FQNEAQ. The CDR3 runs 14 residues. The CDR3 reads CASSLDGTSYEQYF. DNA for the CDR3: TGTGCCAGCAGCTTAGATGGGACAAGCTACGAGCAGTACTTC.

The V gene is TRBV6-5, the J gene TRBJ2-2; D might be TRBD2 (5 bases). With 6 bases removed from V and 1 base from J, the gap between germline ends came to 12 bases. CDR1 is MNHEY, CDR2 SVGAGI, per germline. This CDR3 comprises 15 residues. The CDR3: CASRTLRGNTGELFF. The CDR3 DNA reads TGTGCCAGCAGAACCCTCCGGGGGAACACCGGGGAGCTGTTTTTT.

V is TRBV5-8 and J is TRBJ1-2; perhaps TRBD1 as D (6 bases). The CDR3 extends over 15 amino acids. Germline V gene data show CDR1 as SGHTS and CDR2 as YDEGEE. V lost 4 bases and J 2 bases, leaving 15 bases between the germline ends. DNA for the CDR3: TGTGCCAGCAGCATAGGACAGCACGGAAACTATGGCTACACCTTC. Translated, it gives CASSIGQHGNYGYTF.

This chain links TRBV20-1 with TRBJ2-3, with unresolved D. The CDR3 consists of 11 residues. CDR1 is DFQATT, CDR2 SNEGSKA, per germline (reference sequence). V lost 5 bases to trimming and J lost 6 bases, with 9 bases between them. In DNA, the CDR3 is TGCAGTGCTCCCCCGGTGGATACGCAGTATTTT. Translation gives CSAPPVDTQYF.

This clone was seen a single time. The rearrangement joins TRBV28 to TRBJ1-5; D is possibly TRBD1 (5 bases). The CDR3 contains 14 residues. Per the germline V gene, CDR1 is MDHEN and CDR2 is SYDVKM. Trimming took off 6 bases at V and 7 bases at J, with 16 bases between the two ends. The DNA for the CDR3 is TGTGCCAGCAGCCTCCGAGGAAGGGGACAGCCCCAGCATTTT. It translates to CASSLRGRGQPQHF. Using reference TRBV28 and TRBJ1-5 for the parts outside the CDR3, the full variable domain is DVKVTQSSRYLVKRTGEKVFLECVQDMDHENMFWYRQDPGLGLRLIYFSYDVKMKEKGDIPEGYSVSREKKERFSLILESASTNQTSMYLCASSLRGRGQPQHFGDGTRLSIL.

This sequence joins TRBV28 and TRBJ1-2; perhaps TRBD1 as D (5 bases). Deletions cut 2 bases from V and 2 bases from J, with 9 bases between. This CDR3 contains 14 residues. Germline CDR1 reads MDHEN; CDR2 reads SYDVKM. As DNA, the CDR3 is TGTGCCAGCAGTTTAGACAGATTAAACTATGGCTACACCTTC. Amino acid sequence: CASSLDRLNYGYTF.

This clone is a singleton in its sample. The CDR3 sequence is CASSPKVAGTNEQFF. As DNA, the CDR3 is TGTGCCAGCAGTCCTAAGGTAGCGGGGACCAATGAGCAGTTCTTC. This chain links TRBV6-5 with TRBJ2-1, with 8 positions matching TRBD2. V dropped 5 bases and J dropped 6; count of bases not matched to a gene: 9. The germline V gene encodes CDR1 MNHEY and CDR2 SVGAGI. The length of the CDR3 is 15 residues.

CDR3 region: CASSRGGTGKYSNQPQHF. The CDR3, as DNA: TGTGCCAGCAGCAGGGGAGGGACAGGCAAATATAGCAATCAGCCCCAGCATTTT. J is TRBJ1-5 and V is TRBV27; 8 nucleotides match TRBD1. After removal of 6 bases from V and 0 bases from J, the junction contained 13 bases not matched to a gene. This CDR3 comprises 18 residues. In germline, CDR1 is MNHEY, CDR2 SMNVEV (reference sequence).

This clone was counted only a few times. The chain couples TRBV5-5 to TRBJ1-2; 7 bases agree with TRBD1. This CDR3 is built from 17 residues. The J segment lost 3 bases and the V segment lost 2 bases, leaving 13 bases of the junction unmatched. CDR1 and CDR2 (germline): SGHKS, YYEKEE (reference sequence). The CDR3 spells CASSFSSGDRAYYGYTF. CDR3 coding DNA: TGTGCCAGCAGCTTCTCTAGTGGGGACAGAGCCTACTATGGCTACACCTTC.

This clone was detected only once. The chain combines TRBV7-6 with TRBJ2-1; maybe TRBD2 (7 bases). CDR1 and CDR2 (germline): SGHVS, FNYEAQ. V was shortened by 2 bases and J by 6 bases, with 23 bases between the two germline ends. CDR3 size: 18 residues. CDR3 bases: TGTGCCAGCAGCTTATTCACCGGGGGGATCGCGGGGGCCAATGAGCAGTTCTTC. Translated, it gives CASSLFTGGIAGANEQFF.

This clone came up once. This chain uses TRBV19 with TRBJ1-6, with 7 bases fitting TRBD1. The CDR3 loop spans 17 amino acids. Germline CDR1 LNHDA, CDR2 SQIVND (reference sequence). With 4 bases clipped from V and 7 bases from J, the junction kept 13 bases outside the gene matches. CDR3 nucleotides: TGTGCCAGTAGTACGCGATCCTCGGGACAGCCAAATTCACCCCTCCACTTT. Residues: CASSTRSSGQPNSPLHF. Full variable domain (remainder filled in from reference TRBV19 and TRBJ1-6): DGGITQSPKYLFRKEGQNVTLSCEQNLNHDAMYWYRQDPGQGLRLIYYSQIVNDFQKGDIAEGYSVSREKKESFPLTVTSAQKNPTAFYLCASSTRSSGQPNSPLHFGNGTRLTVT.

The chain recombines TRBV24-1 with TRBJ2-5, with TRBD2 identical over 11 bases. This CDR3 contains 15 residues. Germline V gene sequence: CDR1 KGHDR, CDR2 SFDVKD. Trimming removed 9 bases from V and 4 bases from J; junction bases left unmatched: 9. The CDR3 is CATSVAGGPRETQYF. Written as DNA, the CDR3 is TGTGCCACCTCGGTAGCGGGGGGGCCTCGAGAGACCCAGTACTTC.

The chain recombines TRBV5-4 with TRBJ1-1; TRBD1 matches at 8 bases. Trimming removed 0 bases from V and 6 bases from J; junction bases left unmatched: 4. Germline values: CDR1 SGHNT, CDR2 YYREEE (reference sequence). This CDR3 contains 14 residues. CDR3 loop: CASSLVGQGSEAFF. The CDR3 DNA sequence: TGTGCCAGCAGCTTGGTAGGACAGGGCTCTGAAGCTTTCTTT.

The CDR3 DNA is TGCGCCAGCAGCTTGGAACAGGGCTACGAGCAGTACTTC. Translated: CASSLEQGYEQYF. The rearrangement links TRBV5-1 to TRBJ2-7; possibly TRBD1 for D (6 bases). The V and J ends lost 0 bases and 3 bases respectively, with 7 bases between them. Germline lookup yields CDR1 SGHRS and CDR2 YFSETQ. The CDR3 contains 13 residues.